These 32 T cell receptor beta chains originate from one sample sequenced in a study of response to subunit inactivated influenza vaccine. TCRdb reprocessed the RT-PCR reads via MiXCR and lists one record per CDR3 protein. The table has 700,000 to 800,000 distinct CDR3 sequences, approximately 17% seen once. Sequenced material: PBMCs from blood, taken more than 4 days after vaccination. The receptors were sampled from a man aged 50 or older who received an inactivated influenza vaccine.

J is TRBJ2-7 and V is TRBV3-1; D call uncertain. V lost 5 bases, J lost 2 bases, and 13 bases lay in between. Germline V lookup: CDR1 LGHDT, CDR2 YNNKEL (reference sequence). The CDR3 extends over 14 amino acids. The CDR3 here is CASSLRTAAYEQYF. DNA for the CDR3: TGTGCCAGCAGCTTAAGGACGGCAGCCTACGAGCAGTACTTC.

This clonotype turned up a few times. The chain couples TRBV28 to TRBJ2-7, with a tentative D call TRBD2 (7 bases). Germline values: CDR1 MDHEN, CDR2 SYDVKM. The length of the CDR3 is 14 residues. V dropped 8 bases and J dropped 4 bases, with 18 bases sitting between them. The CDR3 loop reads CASLGGLTGYEQYF. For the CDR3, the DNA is TGTGCCAGCCTCGGGGGGCTTACAGGTTACGAGCAGTACTTC.

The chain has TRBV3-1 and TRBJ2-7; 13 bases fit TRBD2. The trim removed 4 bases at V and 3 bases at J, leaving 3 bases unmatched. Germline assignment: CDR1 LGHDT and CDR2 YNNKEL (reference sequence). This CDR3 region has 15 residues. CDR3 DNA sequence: TGTGCCAGCAGCCGTGGACTAGCGGGAGTCTACGAGCAGTACTTC. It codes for CASSRGLAGVYEQYF.

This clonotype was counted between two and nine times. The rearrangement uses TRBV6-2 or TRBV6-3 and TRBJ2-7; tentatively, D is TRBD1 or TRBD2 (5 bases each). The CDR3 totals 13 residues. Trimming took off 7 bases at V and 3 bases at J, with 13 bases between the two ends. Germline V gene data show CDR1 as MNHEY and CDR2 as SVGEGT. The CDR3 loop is CASTPGPRYEQYF. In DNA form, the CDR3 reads TGTGCCAGCACTCCGGGACCCCGCTACGAGCAGTACTTC.

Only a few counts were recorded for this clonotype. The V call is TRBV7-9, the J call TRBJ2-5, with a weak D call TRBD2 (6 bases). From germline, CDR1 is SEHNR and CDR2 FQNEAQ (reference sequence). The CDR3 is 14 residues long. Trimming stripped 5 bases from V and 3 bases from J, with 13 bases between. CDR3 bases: TGTGCCAGCAGCCCAGGGACTGTAGAAGAGACCCAGTACTTC. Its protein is CASSPGTVEETQYF.

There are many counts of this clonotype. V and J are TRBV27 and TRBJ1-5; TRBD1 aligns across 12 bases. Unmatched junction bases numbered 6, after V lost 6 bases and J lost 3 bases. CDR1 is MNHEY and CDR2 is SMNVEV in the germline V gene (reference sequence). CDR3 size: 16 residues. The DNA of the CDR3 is TGTGCCAGCAGAGGGACAGGGGGCGCGGTCAATCAGCCCCAGCATTTT. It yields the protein CASRGTGGAVNQPQHF.

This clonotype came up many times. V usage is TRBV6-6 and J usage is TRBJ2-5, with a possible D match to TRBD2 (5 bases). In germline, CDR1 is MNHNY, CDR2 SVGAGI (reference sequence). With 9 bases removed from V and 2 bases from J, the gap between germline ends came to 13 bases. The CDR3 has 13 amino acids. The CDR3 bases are TGTGCCAGTGAGGCTAGCAGTCAAGAGACCCAGTACTTC. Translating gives CASEASSQETQYF.

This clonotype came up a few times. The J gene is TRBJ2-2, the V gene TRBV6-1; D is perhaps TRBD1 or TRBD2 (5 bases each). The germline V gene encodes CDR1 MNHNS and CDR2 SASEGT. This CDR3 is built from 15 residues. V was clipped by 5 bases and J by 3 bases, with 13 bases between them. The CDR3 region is CASSKALGDTGELFF. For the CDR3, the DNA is TGTGCCAGCAGTAAGGCTTTGGGGGACACCGGGGAGCTGTTTTTT.

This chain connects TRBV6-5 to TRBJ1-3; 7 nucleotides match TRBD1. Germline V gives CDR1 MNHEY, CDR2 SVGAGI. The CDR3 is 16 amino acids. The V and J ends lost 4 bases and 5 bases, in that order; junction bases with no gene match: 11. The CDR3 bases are TGTGCCAGCAGTTTTACCCCACCGACAGGGAGAAACACCATATATTTT. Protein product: CASSFTPPTGRNTIYF.

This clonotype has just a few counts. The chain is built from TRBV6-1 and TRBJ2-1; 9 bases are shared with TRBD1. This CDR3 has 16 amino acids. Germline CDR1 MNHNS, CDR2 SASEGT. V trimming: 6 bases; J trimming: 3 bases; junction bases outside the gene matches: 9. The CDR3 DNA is TGTGCCAGCAGCCTACAGTCGGGACAGGGCTACAATGAGCAGTTCTTC. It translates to CASSLQSGQGYNEQFF.

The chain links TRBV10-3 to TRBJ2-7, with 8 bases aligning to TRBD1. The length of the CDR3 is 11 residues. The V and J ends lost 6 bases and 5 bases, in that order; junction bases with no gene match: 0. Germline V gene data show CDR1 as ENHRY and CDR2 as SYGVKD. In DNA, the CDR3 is TGTGCCATCAGGACAGGGGACGAGCAGTACTTC. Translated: CAIRTGDEQYF.

Here the CDR3 DNA reads TGTGCCAGCAGGCCGGTTCAGGGGGCGCGAGAGACCCAGTACTTC. This gives the protein CASRPVQGARETQYF. This chain uses TRBV28 with TRBJ2-5; 8 bases map to TRBD1. The CDR3 runs to 15 residues. Unmatched junction bases numbered 10, after V lost 6 bases and J lost 4 bases. In germline, CDR1 is MDHEN, CDR2 SYDVKM.

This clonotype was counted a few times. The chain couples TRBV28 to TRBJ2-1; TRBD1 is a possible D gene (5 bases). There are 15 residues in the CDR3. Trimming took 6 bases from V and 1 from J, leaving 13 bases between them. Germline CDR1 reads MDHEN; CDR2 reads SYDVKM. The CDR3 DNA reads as TGTGCCAGCAGGCAAGCAGGGCAATCCTACAATGAGCAGTTCTTC. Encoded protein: CASRQAGQSYNEQFF.

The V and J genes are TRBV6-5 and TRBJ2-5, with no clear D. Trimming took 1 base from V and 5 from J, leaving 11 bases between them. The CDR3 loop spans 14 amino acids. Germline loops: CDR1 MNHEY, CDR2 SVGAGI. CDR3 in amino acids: CASSYFGSWETQYF. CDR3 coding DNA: TGTGCCAGCAGTTACTTTGGGTCGTGGGAGACCCAGTACTTC.

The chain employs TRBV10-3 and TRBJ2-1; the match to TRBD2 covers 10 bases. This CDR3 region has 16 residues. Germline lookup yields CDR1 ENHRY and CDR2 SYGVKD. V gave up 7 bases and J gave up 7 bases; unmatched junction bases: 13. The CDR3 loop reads CAIKGTSVRPSNEQFF. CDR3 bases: TGTGCCATCAAAGGGACTAGCGTACGCCCTTCGAATGAGCAGTTCTTC.

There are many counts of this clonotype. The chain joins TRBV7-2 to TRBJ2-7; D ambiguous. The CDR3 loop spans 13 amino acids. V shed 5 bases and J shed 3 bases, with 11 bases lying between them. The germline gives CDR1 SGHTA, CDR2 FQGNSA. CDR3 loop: CASSQINLYEQYF. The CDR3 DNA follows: TGTGCCAGCAGCCAGATAAACCTCTACGAGCAGTACTTC.

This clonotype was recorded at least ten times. As DNA, the CDR3 is TGTGCCAGCAGTTACCCATCGCTAGCGGGGAGTATCGGGGAGCTGTTTTTT. Translation: CASSYPSLAGSIGELFF. The chain carries TRBV6-2 or TRBV6-3 and TRBJ2-2; TRBD2 agrees at 9 bases. The germline CDR1 and CDR2 sequences are MNHEY and SVGEGT. J lost 7 bases, V lost 2 bases, and 11 bases had no gene match. The CDR3 loop spans 17 amino acids.

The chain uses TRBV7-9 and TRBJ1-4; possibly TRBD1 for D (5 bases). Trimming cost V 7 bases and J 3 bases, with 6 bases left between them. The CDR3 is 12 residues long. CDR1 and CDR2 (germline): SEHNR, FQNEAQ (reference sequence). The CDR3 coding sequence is TGTGCCAGCATGGGGGCTAATGAAAAACTGTTTTTT. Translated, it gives CASMGANEKLFF.

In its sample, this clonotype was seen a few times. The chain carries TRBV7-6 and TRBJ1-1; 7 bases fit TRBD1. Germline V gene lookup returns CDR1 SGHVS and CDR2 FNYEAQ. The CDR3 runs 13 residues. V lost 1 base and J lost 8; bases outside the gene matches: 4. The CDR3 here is CASSLDRTGEAFF. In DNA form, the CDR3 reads TGTGCCAGCAGCTTAGATCGGACAGGCGAAGCTTTCTTT.

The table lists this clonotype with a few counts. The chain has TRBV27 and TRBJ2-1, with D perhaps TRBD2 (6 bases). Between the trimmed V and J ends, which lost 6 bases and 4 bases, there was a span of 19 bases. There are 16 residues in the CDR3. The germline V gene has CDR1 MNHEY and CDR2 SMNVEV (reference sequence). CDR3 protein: CASRNSDYQLYNEQFF. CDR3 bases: TGTGCCAGCAGAAACTCGGACTACCAGCTGTACAATGAGCAGTTCTTC.

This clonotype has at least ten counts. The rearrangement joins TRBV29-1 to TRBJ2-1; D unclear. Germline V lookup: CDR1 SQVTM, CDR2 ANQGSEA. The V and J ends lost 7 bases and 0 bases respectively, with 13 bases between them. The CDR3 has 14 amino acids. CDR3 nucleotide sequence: TGCAGCGCCGAAGGATCCCGCTCCTACAATGAGCAGTTCTTC. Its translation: CSAEGSRSYNEQFF.

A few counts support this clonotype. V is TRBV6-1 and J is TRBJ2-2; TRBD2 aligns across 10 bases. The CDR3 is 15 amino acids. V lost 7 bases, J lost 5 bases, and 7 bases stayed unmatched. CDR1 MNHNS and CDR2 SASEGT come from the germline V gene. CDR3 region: CASNDRSGRTGELFF. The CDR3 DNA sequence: TGTGCCAGCAATGACCGTAGCGGGAGGACCGGGGAGCTGTTTTTT.

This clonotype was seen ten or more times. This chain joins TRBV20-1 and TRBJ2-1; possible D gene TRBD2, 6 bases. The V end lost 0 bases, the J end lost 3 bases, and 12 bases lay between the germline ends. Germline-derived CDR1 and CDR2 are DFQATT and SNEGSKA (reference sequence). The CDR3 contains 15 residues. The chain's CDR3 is CSARERRGLYNEQFF. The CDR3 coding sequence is TGCAGTGCTAGAGAAAGGCGGGGACTCTACAATGAGCAGTTCTTC.

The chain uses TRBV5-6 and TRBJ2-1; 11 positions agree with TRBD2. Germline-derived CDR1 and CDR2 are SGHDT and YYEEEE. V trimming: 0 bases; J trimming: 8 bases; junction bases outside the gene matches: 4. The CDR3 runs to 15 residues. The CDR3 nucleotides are TGTGCCAGCAGCTTGGTACTAGCGGGGGCACATGAGCAGTTCTTC. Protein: CASSLVLAGAHEQFF.

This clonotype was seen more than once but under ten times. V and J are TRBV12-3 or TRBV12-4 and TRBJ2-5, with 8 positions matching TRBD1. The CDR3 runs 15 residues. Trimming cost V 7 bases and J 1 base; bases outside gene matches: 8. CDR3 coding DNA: TGTGCCAGCAATCCCGGGACAGGCTTCCAAGAGACCCAGTACTTC. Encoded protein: CASNPGTGFQETQYF.

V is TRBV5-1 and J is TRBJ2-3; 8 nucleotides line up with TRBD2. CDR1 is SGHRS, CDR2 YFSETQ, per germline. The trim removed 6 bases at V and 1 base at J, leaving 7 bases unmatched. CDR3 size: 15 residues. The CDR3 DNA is TGCGCCAGCACCCGCGGGGGGTCAGGCACAGATACGCAGTATTTT. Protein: CASTRGGSGTDTQYF.

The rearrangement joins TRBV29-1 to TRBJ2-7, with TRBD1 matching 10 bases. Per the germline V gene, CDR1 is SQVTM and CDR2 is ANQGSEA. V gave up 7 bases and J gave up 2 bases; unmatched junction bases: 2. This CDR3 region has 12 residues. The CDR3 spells CSAGTGAYEQYF. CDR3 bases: TGCAGCGCCGGGACAGGGGCCTACGAGCAGTACTTC.

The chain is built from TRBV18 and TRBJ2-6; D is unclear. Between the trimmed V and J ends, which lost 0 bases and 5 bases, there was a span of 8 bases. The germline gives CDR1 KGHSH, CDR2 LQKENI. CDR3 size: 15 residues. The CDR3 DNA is TGTGCCAGCTCACCACCGGGCACCAGGGCCAACGTCCTGACTTTC. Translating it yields CASSPPGTRANVLTF.

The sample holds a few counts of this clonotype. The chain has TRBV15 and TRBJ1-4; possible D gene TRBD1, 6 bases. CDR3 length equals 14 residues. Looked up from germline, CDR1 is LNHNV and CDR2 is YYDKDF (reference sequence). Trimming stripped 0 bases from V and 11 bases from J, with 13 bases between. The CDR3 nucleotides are TGTGCCACCAGCAGAGAACAGGGAGGATACAAACTGTTTTTT. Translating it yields CATSREQGGYKLFF.

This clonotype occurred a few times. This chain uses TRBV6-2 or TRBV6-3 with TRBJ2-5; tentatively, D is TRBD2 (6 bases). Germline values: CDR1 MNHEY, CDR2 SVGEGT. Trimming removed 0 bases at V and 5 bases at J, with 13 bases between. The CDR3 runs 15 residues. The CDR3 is CASSYSGPTRETQYF. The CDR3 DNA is TGTGCCAGCAGTTACTCTGGCCCGACTAGGGAGACCCAGTACTTC.

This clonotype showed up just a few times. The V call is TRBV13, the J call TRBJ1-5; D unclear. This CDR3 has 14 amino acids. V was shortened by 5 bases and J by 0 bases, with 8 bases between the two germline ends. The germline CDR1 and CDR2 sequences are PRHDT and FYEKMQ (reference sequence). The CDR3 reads CASSQRFSNQPQHF. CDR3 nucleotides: TGTGCCAGCAGCCAGAGATTTAGCAATCAGCCCCAGCATTTT.

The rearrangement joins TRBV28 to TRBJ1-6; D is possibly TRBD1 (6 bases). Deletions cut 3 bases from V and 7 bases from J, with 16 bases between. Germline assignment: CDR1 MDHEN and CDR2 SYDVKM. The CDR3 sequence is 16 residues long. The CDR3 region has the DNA TGTGCCAGCAGTTTTCGTACAGGGCCCTTAAATTCACCCCTCCACTTT. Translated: CASSFRTGPLNSPLHF.